This is a list of T cell receptor beta chains from one sample in a study of tumor-infiltrating lymphocytes in primary liver carcinoma. TCRdb recomputed calls from the multiplex PCR reads with MiXCR, one row per CDR3 protein. The sample holds approximately 92,000 distinct CDR3 sequences; around 70% are singletons and the top ten take around 30%. The sequenced material came from tumor-adjacent normal liver tissue. The receptors shown here come from a man aged 35-49 years with primary liver carcinoma and hepatitis B virus infection. CDR3s include the opening cysteine and the closing phenylalanine or tryptophan. The D gene is left open where the match is weak. The size field is filled for only some rows; it gives once, few, many or a size class.

TRBV6-6	TRBJ1-3	TRBD1	15	many	CASSTGVSSGNTIYF	TGTGCCAGCAGCACAGGGGTCAGCTCTGGAAACACCATATATTTT
TRBV5-5	TRBJ2-2	TRBD2	16	NA	CASSYPSGNDTGELFF	TGTGCCAGCAGCTATCCTAGCGGGAATGACACAGGGGAGCTGTTTTTT
TRBV11-1	TRBJ1-1	NA	13	many	CASSFAGDTEAFF	TGTGCCAGCAGCTTCGCAGGGGATACTGAAGCTTTCTTT
TRBV6-1	TRBJ2-3	TRBD1	14	NA	CACSVTGGPDTQYF	TGTGCCTGCAGTGTGACAGGGGGTCCAGATACGCAGTATTTT
TRBV4-1	TRBJ2-7	NA	14	NA	CVSSPRDSLIEQYF	TGCGTCAGCAGCCCCCGGGACTCGCTGATTGAGCAATACTTC
TRBV10-3	TRBJ2-1	NA	14	many	CAISEGQNLNEQFF	TGTGCCATCAGTGAGGGACAGAACCTCAATGAGCAGTTCTTC
TRBV4-1	TRBJ2-2	NA	16	NA	CASSQVAAVTTGELLF	TGCGCCAGCAGCCAAGTCGCGGCAGTGACCACCGGGGAGCTGTTATTT
TRBV6-6	TRBJ1-6	NA	13	many	CASSAGDDSPLHF	TGTGCCAGCAGTGCAGGGGACGATTCACCCCTCCACTTT
TRBV15	TRBJ2-1	NA	13	NA	CATSRMGGNEQFF	TGTGCCACCAGCAGGATGGGGGGCAATGAGCAGTTCTTC
TRBV7-9	TRBJ2-1	TRBD2	16	few	CASSSGFSSGTGEQFF	TGTGCCAGCAGCTCAGGGTTTTCTAGCGGGACGGGGGAGCAGTTCTTC
TRBV7-9	TRBJ2-1	NA	13	many	CASSLVTYNEQFF	TGTGCCAGCAGCTTAGTCACCTACAATGAGCAGTTCTTC
TRBV11-2	TRBJ1-2	NA	14	NA	CASSFTSVTYGYTF	TGTGCCAGCAGCTTTACAAGCGTTACCTATGGCTACACTTTC
TRBV29-1	TRBJ2-7	TRBD1	13	NA	CIVTGTGRDELYF	TGCATCGTTACCGGGACAGGGAGAGACGAACTGTACTTC
TRBV6-1	TRBJ1-2	NA	13	many	CASSETYWLGYTF	TGTGCCAGCAGTGAAACCTACTGGCTTGGCTACACCTTC
TRBV29-1	TRBJ2-7	NA	11	many	CSVRTGYEQYF	TGCAGCGTTCGGACGGGCTACGAGCAGTACTTC
TRBV6-5	TRBJ1-1	TRBD1	15	NA	CANSLTGSMNTEAFF	TGTGCCAACAGCCTGACAGGGTCTATGAACACTGAAGCTTTCTTT
TRBV28	TRBJ2-3	TRBD2	16	many	CASSRGLAGEVDTQYF	TGTGCCAGCAGCCGCGGACTAGCGGGAGAGGTAGATACGCAGTATTTT
TRBV11-2	TRBJ2-2	TRBD2	15	NA	CASSPSGRGTWELFF	TGTGCCAGCAGCCCAAGCGGGAGGGGTACCTGGGAGCTATTTTTT
TRBV6-1	TRBJ2-5	NA	14	NA	CARSEGGSGVTQYF	TGTGCCAGGAGTGAGGGGGGGAGCGGAGTGACCCAGTACTTC
TRBV6-1	TRBJ2-2	NA	14	many	CASRVREGIGELFF	TGTGCCAGCAGGGTGAGGGAAGGAATCGGGGAGCTGTTTTTT
TRBV6-1	TRBJ2-7	NA	14	once	CASSSQRIGYKQYF	TGTGCCAGCTCCTCGCAGAGGATAGGGTACAAGCAGTACTTC
TRBV11-1	TRBJ2-5	NA	18	once	CASRRRPGLAAYQETQYF	TGTGCCAGCAGAAGACGGCCGGGATTAGCGGCATACCAAGAGACCCAGTACTTC
TRBV5-5	TRBJ2-3	NA	12	NA	CASSPSRVTQYF	TGTGCTAGCAGCCCCTCACGGGTTACGCAGTATTTT
TRBV11-2	TRBJ2-2	NA	13	NA	CASSYREAGELFF	TGTGCCAGCAGCTACAGGGAGGCCGGGGAGCTGTTTTTT
TRBV14	TRBJ2-1	NA	11	many	CASSREGEQFF	TGTGCCAGCAGCCGGGAAGGTGAGCAGTTCTTC
TRBV30	TRBJ2-2	TRBD2	15	many	CAWSASGSDTGELFF	TGTGCCTGGAGCGCTAGCGGGAGCGACACCGGGGAGCTGTTTTTT
TRBV11-2	TRBJ2-5	NA	14	NA	CASSYILDRETQYF	TGTGCCAGCAGTTATATACTGGATCGAGAGACCCAGTACTTC
TRBV14	TRBJ2-7	NA	13	NA	CSSHRDLGYEQYF	TGTAGCAGCCACCGGGACCTTGGGTACGAGCAGTACTTC
TRBV29-1	TRBJ2-7	NA	13	NA	CGARRTVLDEQYF	TGCGGCGCAAGGCGGACAGTCCTTGACGAGCAGTACTTC
TRBV11-2	TRBJ2-3	NA	16	NA	CASSLEGPARTDTQYF	TGTGCCAGCAGCTTAGAGGGACCAGCGCGGACCGATACGCAGTATTTT
TRBV4-2	TRBJ2-1	NA	14	NA	CASSQAGHDDEQFF	TGCGCCAGCAGCCAAGCGGGACACGATGATGAGCAGTTCTTC
TRBV11-2	TRBJ1-1	NA	14	NA	CASSLTPGYTETFF	TGTGCCAGCAGCTTAACGCCAGGGTACACTGAAACTTTCTTT
TRBV11-2	TRBJ1-3	TRBD1	20	NA	CATSLTYYRDRDSSGNTIYF	TGTGCCACCAGCTTAACTTATTATCGGGACAGAGATTCCTCTGGAAACACCATATATTTT
TRBV6-5	TRBJ2-5	NA	11	NA	CASSYLETQYF	TGTGCCAGCAGTTACTTGGAGACCCAGTATTTC
TRBV11-2	TRBJ2-1	NA	15	medium-sized	CASVLGDLRGHEQFF	TGTGCCAGCGTACTAGGGGACCTCCGGGGACATGAGCAGTTCTTC
TRBV4-2	TRBJ2-7	NA	15	NA	CASSQEGAGSHEQYF	TGTGCCAGCAGCCAAGAGGGAGCTGGCTCCCACGAGCAGTACTTC
TRBV6-1	TRBJ1-6	NA	13	NA	CACSETYNSPLHF	TGTGCCTGCTCGGAAACCTATAATTCGCCCCTCCACTTT
TRBV6-6	TRBJ2-3	TRBD2	16	many	CASRRGLAGLGDTQYF	TGTGCCAGCAGGCGAGGACTAGCGGGTCTTGGAGATACGCAGTATTTT
TRBV29-1	TRBJ2-7	NA	13	many	CSVLKPRSYEQYF	TGCAGCGTCCTCAAACCCCGATCCTACGAGCAGTACTTC
TRBV20-1	TRBJ1-4	TRBD1	16	once	CSAYPGTGGSNEKLFF	TGCAGTGCTTACCCCGGGACAGGGGGCTCTAATGAAAAACTGTTTTTT
TRBV11-2	TRBJ2-2	TRBD1	17	NA	CASSFDQDRVGTGELVF	TGTGCCAGCAGCTTTGATCAGGACAGGGTCGGTACCGGGGAGCTGGTTTTT
TRBV5-1	TRBJ2-7	TRBD1	14	NA	CASITGTGPEEQYF	TGCGCCAGCATCACCGGGACAGGACCTGAGGAGCAGTACTTC
TRBV11-2	TRBJ1-2	TRBD1	14	NA	CASSLVLDRGGYTF	TGTGCCAGCAGCTTAGTACTGGACAGGGGTGGCTACACCTTC
TRBV13	TRBJ2-1	TRBD1	15	NA	CASGNRDRGFNEQLF	TGTGCCAGCGGGAACCGGGACAGGGGTTTCAATGAGCAGTTATTC
TRBV29-1	TRBJ2-7	NA	14	NA	CSVVPSANSYEQYF	TGCAGTGTGGTCCCTAGTGCTAACTCCTACGAGCAGTACTTC
TRBV11-2	TRBJ2-1	NA	15	NA	CASSVDVRDFNEQFF	TGTGCCAGCAGCGTCGATGTCAGGGATTTCAATGAGCAGTTCTTC
TRBV4-1	TRBJ2-1	NA	15	NA	CASSLPLGPYNEQFF	TGTGCCAGCAGCCTACCCCTCGGGCCCTACAATGAGCAGTTCTTC
TRBV30	TRBJ2-5	TRBD1	15	many	CAWSVGQALSQAQYF	TGTGCCTGGAGTGTGGGACAGGCCCTATCTCAGGCCCAGTACTTC
TRBV12-3/TRBV12-4	TRBJ2-6	NA	12	many	CASKDNTNVLTF	TGTGCCAGCAAGGACAATACCAACGTCCTGACTTTC
TRBV6-5	TRBJ2-7	NA	12	once	CASIAATYEQYF	TGTGCCAGCATAGCGGCTACCTACGAGCAGTACTTC
TRBV6-1	TRBJ2-1	NA	13	many	CASRTTPVDEQFF	TGTGCCAGCAGGACGACGCCTGTTGATGAGCAGTTCTTC
TRBV13	TRBJ2-7	TRBD2	18	few	CASSLGPGTSGTRYEQYF	TGTGCCAGCAGCTTAGGCCCTGGGACTAGCGGGACCCGCTACGAGCAGTACTTC
TRBV29-1	TRBJ2-2	NA	12	NA	CNAATNTGELFF	TGCAACGCTGCTACAAACACCGGGGAGCTGTTTTTT
TRBV6-1	TRBJ1-2	NA	14	NA	CASSEAGGVGGYTF	TGTGCCAGCAGTGAAGCGGGGGGGGTGGGGGGCTACACCTTC